Below, 24 T cell receptor beta chains from the same sample are listed, as sequenced in a study of blood T cell repertoires in COVID-19. TCRdb's copy holds only in-frame clones and misses some; the assay was immunoSEQ multiplex PCR. This table holds 260,000 or so clones, around 80% found once. Specimen: peripheral blood. All receptors derive from a man at least 80 years old with acute or convalescent COVID-19.

This rearrangement joins TRBV10-3 to TRBJ2-1, with 10 bases identical to TRBD2. Germline CDR1 and CDR2: ENHRY and SYGVKD. V lost 6 bases and J lost 4; bases outside the gene matches: 6. This CDR3 contains 15 residues. The CDR3 spells CAISVLSGGYNEQFF. CDR3 coding DNA: TGTGCCATCAGCGTCCTTAGCGGGGGGTACAATGAGCAGTTCTTC.

Sample share makes this clone medium-sized. This chain uses TRBV11-2 with TRBJ1-4; 7 bases fit TRBD1. The CDR3 spans 18 residues. After removal of 4 bases from V and 6 bases from J, the junction contained 17 bases not matched to a gene. Per germline, CDR1 SGHAT and CDR2 FQNNGV. The DNA for the CDR3 is TGTGCCAGCAGCTCAATTTACCTGACAGGGAACTTGCATGAAAAACTGTTTTTT. Protein product: CASSSIYLTGNLHEKLFF.

The V and J genes are TRBV5-4 and TRBJ2-7; D perhaps matches TRBD1 (6 bases). The germline V gene encodes CDR1 SGHNT and CDR2 YYREEE (reference sequence). The length of the CDR3 is 14 residues. The V end was cut by 0 bases, the J end by 2 bases, with 9 bases between. CDR3 sequence (DNA): TGTGCCAGCAGCTTGGGACAGGTCCCCTACGAGCAGTACTTC. Amino acid sequence: CASSLGQVPYEQYF.

The chain recombines TRBV11-3 with TRBJ2-2; D is perhaps TRBD2 (6 bases). The germline V gene encodes CDR1 SGHNT and CDR2 YENEEA. The CDR3 loop spans 15 amino acids. The V end was cut by 1 base, the J end by 0 bases, with 6 bases between. This CDR3 reads CASSLGGANTGELFF. CDR3 sequence (DNA): TGTGCCAGCAGCTTAGGGGGGGCGAACACCGGGGAGCTGTTTTTT.

The chain links TRBV2 to TRBJ1-2; the match to TRBD1 covers 9 bases. Germline CDR1 and CDR2: SNHLY and FYNNEI. The CDR3 sequence is 16 residues long. The trim removed 1 base at V and 7 bases at J, leaving 10 bases unmatched. The chain's CDR3 is CASSEVQGAIGSGYTF. In DNA form, the CDR3 reads TGTGCCAGCAGTGAAGTACAGGGGGCTATCGGGTCTGGCTACACCTTC.

The gene calls are TRBV18 and TRBJ1-6; 7 bases line up with TRBD1. J lost 8 bases, V lost 5 bases, and 9 bases had no gene match. This CDR3 is built from 15 residues. Per the germline V gene, CDR1 is KGHSH and CDR2 is LQKENI. The CDR3 reads CASSNGQALDSPLHF. DNA for the CDR3: TGTGCCAGCTCAAATGGACAGGCCCTTGATTCACCCCTCCACTTT.

The rearrangement uses TRBV19 and TRBJ2-2; weak D call: TRBD2 (6 bases). The CDR3 has 15 amino acids. Germline V gene sequence: CDR1 LNHDA, CDR2 SQIVND (reference sequence). The V end was cut by 4 bases, the J end by 5 bases, with 14 bases between. The CDR3 sequence: CASSSGTFRTGELFF. The DNA of the CDR3 is TGTGCCAGTAGTAGCGGGACTTTTCGGACCGGGGAGCTGTTTTTT.

V is TRBV11-2 and J is TRBJ2-1; D is possibly TRBD2 (6 bases). The CDR3 extends over 14 amino acids. Germline values: CDR1 SGHAT, CDR2 FQNNGV. V lost 7 bases to trimming and J lost 3 bases, with 13 bases between them. The CDR3 DNA sequence: TGTGCCAGCACCCGTAGCGGTTTCTACAATGAGCAGTTCTTC. Protein product: CASTRSGFYNEQFF.

The chain combines TRBV4-2 with TRBJ2-2, with D possibly being TRBD2 (5 bases). CDR1 is LGHNA, CDR2 YNFKEQ, per germline. V was cut by 7 bases and J by 4 bases, with 16 bases left in between. This CDR3 region has 15 residues. In DNA, the CDR3 is TGTGCCAGCAAAGTCGACGGAGGTACCACCGGGGAGCTGTTTTTT. It yields the protein CASKVDGGTTGELFF.

This chain joins TRBV7-9 and TRBJ2-3, with D possibly matching TRBD2 (5 bases). The CDR3 spans 15 residues. Trimming took 4 bases from V and 1 from J, leaving 12 bases between them. CDR1 and CDR2 from the germline V gene are SEHNR and FQNEAQ (reference sequence). CDR3: CASSSRDYRTDTQYF. CDR3 sequence (DNA): TGTGCCAGCAGCTCAAGAGACTACCGCACAGATACGCAGTATTTT.

The chain combines TRBV6-1 with TRBJ2-1; D is ambiguous. CDR1 and CDR2 (germline): MNHNS, SASEGT. The CDR3 runs 15 residues. V dropped 1 base and J dropped 0 bases, with 7 bases sitting between them. CDR3 region: CASSEGRSSYNEQFF. CDR3 nucleotides: TGTGCCAGCAGTGAAGGTAGGAGCTCCTACAATGAGCAGTTCTTC.

This sequence joins TRBV10-3 and TRBJ2-2, with TRBD1 as a possible D gene (7 bases). The CDR3 consists of 18 residues. Germline V gene data show CDR1 as ENHRY and CDR2 as SYGVKD. V lost 10 bases and J lost 4, with 28 bases in between. This chain's CDR3 is CATRMTAGRTGSTGELFF. The CDR3 bases are TGTGCCACCCGAATGACAGCAGGGAGGACAGGTTCCACCGGGGAGCTGTTTTTT.

The J gene is TRBJ1-2, the V gene TRBV27; 8 bases agree with TRBD1. CDR1 is MNHEY and CDR2 is SMNVEV in the germline V gene (reference sequence). V dropped 5 bases and J dropped 0; count of bases not matched to a gene: 5. This CDR3 contains 15 residues. CDR3 in amino acids: CASSPTGGSNYGYTF. CDR3 DNA sequence: TGTGCCAGCAGTCCTACAGGGGGATCTAACTATGGCTACACCTTC.

The chain joins TRBV2 to TRBJ1-5, with TRBD1 matching over 8 bases. V dropped 3 bases and J dropped 4; count of bases not matched to a gene: 8. From germline, CDR1 is SNHLY and CDR2 FYNNEI. The CDR3 length is 16 residues. As DNA, the CDR3 is TGTGCCAGCAGTGAGGGAACAGGGGGGATGAATCAGCCCCAGCATTTT. This gives the protein CASSEGTGGMNQPQHF.

CDR3 coding DNA: TGTGCCACCAGCCCCACTAGCGGGGAAAGGTACAATGAGCAGTTCTTC. As protein: CATSPTSGERYNEQFF. This chain links TRBV15 with TRBJ2-1; the match to TRBD2 covers 10 bases. The CDR3 is 16 amino acids. Per the germline V gene, CDR1 is LNHNV and CDR2 is YYDKDF (reference sequence). Trimming took 5 bases from V and 4 from J; bases not matched to a gene: 8.

The J gene is TRBJ2-7, the V gene TRBV7-2, with a weak D call TRBD2 (5 bases). Trimming removed 1 base from V and 2 bases from J, with 12 bases in between. In germline, CDR1 is SGHTA, CDR2 FQGNSA. CDR3 size: 15 residues. The CDR3 reads CASSLEVGSAYEQYF. The CDR3 DNA reads TGTGCCAGCAGCTTAGAGGTGGGTAGCGCCTACGAGCAGTACTTC.

CDR3 sequence reads: CASSLAGGRVYEQYF. The DNA of the CDR3 is TGTGCCAGCAGCCTGGCGGGCGGGAGGGTCTACGAGCAGTACTTC. V usage is TRBV3-1 (or the pseudogene TRBV3-2) and J usage is TRBJ2-7; 9 nucleotides align to TRBD2. After removal of 4 bases from V and 3 bases from J, the junction contained 7 bases not matched to a gene. Per germline, CDR1 LGHDT and CDR2 YNNKEL (reference sequence). The CDR3 consists of 15 residues.

V usage is TRBV20-1 and J usage is TRBJ2-5, with 9 bases lining up with TRBD2. Germline V gene sequence: CDR1 DFQATT, CDR2 SNEGSKA (reference sequence). V was pared by 3 bases and J by 5 bases, with 7 bases of the junction left unmatched. This CDR3 spans 14 amino acids. The CDR3 here is CSASLAGGPETQYF. In DNA form, the CDR3 reads TGCAGTGCTAGTTTGGCGGGAGGGCCCGAGACCCAGTACTTC.

The gene calls are TRBV3-1 (or the pseudogene TRBV3-2) and TRBJ2-3; 9 bases fit TRBD2. This CDR3 has 16 residues. The trim removed 1 base at V and 7 bases at J, leaving 9 bases unmatched. Germline values: CDR1 LGHDT, CDR2 YNNKEL (reference sequence). The CDR3 DNA is TGTGCCAGCAGCCAAGTAGGGACTAGCAGGAGTAATACGCAGTATTTT. Translation: CASSQVGTSRSNTQYF.

The rearrangement links TRBV3-1 (or the pseudogene TRBV3-2) to TRBJ2-3; 8 bases are shared with TRBD2. The CDR3 runs to 14 residues. The germline V gene encodes CDR1 LGHDT and CDR2 YNNKEL (reference sequence). The V and J ends lost 6 bases and 6 bases, in that order; junction bases with no gene match: 8. The CDR3 protein is CASRKAGGSDTQYF. The CDR3 DNA follows: TGTGCCAGCAGGAAGGCGGGAGGATCCGATACGCAGTATTTT.

The chain employs TRBV5-4 and TRBJ2-3; 10 bases are shared with TRBD2. This CDR3 is built from 16 residues. J gave up 2 bases and V 1 base, and 4 bases lay outside the gene matches. CDR1 is SGHNT, CDR2 YYREEE, per germline (reference sequence). The CDR3 loop reads CASSLPSGSITDTQYF. The CDR3 bases are TGTGCCAGCAGCTTGCCTAGCGGGAGTATCACAGATACGCAGTATTTT. The full variable domain, with the rest looked up from reference TRBV5-4 and TRBJ2-3, is ETGVTQSPTHLIKTRGQQVTLRCSSQSGHNTVSWYQQALGQGPQFIFQYYREEENGRGNFPPRFSGLQFPNYSSELNVNALELDDSALYLCASSLPSGSITDTQYFGPGTRLTVL.

This clone came up once. The DNA of the CDR3 is TGCGCCAGCAGCTTGGTCGGGAATCGTGCAGATACGCAGTATTTT. Its translation is CASSLVGNRADTQYF. V gene TRBV5-1 combines with J gene TRBJ2-3; D might be TRBD2 (5 bases). Germline loops: CDR1 SGHRS, CDR2 YFSETQ. V lost 0 bases, J lost 4 bases, and 12 bases lay in between. This CDR3 has 15 amino acids.

The chain employs TRBV7-9 and TRBJ1-4, with D perhaps matching TRBD1 (5 bases). Per germline, CDR1 SEHNR and CDR2 FQNEAQ (reference sequence). V lost 6 bases to trimming and J lost 3 bases, with 20 bases between them. CDR3 length: 17 amino acids. CDR3 region: CASSRRATDPSNEKLFF. The CDR3 DNA sequence: TGTGCCAGCAGTCGCAGGGCCACGGATCCGTCTAATGAAAAACTGTTTTTT.

This clone was seen more than once but under ten times. The chain recombines TRBV5-1 with TRBJ2-5; 10 positions match TRBD1. CDR3 size: 15 residues. Looked up from germline, CDR1 is SGHRS and CDR2 is YFSETQ. V trimming: 4 bases; J trimming: 2 bases; junction bases outside the gene matches: 5. In DNA form, the CDR3 reads TGCGCCAGCAGCCCCGGGACAGGGGTACAAGAGACCCAGTACTTC. Translating gives CASSPGTGVQETQYF.